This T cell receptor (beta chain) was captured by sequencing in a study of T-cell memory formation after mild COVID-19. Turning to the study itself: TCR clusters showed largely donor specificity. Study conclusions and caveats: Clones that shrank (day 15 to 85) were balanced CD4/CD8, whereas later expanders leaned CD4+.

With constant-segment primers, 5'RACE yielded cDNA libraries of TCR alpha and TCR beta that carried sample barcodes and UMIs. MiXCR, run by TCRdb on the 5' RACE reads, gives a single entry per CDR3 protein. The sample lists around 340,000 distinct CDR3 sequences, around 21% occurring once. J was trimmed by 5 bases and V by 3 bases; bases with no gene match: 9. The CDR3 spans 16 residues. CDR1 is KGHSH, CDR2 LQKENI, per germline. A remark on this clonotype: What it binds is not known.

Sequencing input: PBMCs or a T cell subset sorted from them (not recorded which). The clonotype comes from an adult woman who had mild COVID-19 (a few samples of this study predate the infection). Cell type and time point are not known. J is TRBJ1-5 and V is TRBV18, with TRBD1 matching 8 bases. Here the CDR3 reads CASSPPDRVPYQPQHF. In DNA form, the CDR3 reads TGTGCCAGCTCACCGCCGGACAGGGTCCCATATCAGCCCCAGCATTTT.